This entry lists 21 T cell receptor beta chains sequenced from one sample in a study of CD8+CD57+ T cells in acquired aplastic anemia (dated by TCRdb to 2016 to 2019). The listed sequencing device is Illumina HiSeq 2000. TCR beta VDJ combination and CDR3 sequence profiling used genomic DNA as the template. The raw public reads went through TCRdb reprocessing: fastp at Q25, MiXCR clone calling, in-frame beta chains kept. Under each unique CDR3 protein, matching rows form one entry showing the most common genes and DNA. Present in this sample are about 190,000 distinct CDR3 sequences, approximately 50% of which were seen just once. Jointly, the top ten make up more than 15% of the sample. The sequencing sample was made of sorted CD4+, CD8+, or CD8+CD57+ T cells (not recorded which) from PBMCs. Every receptor here comes from a human donor in good health, serving as a control.

On this clonotype itself: As the CDR3 is not closed by the conserved phenylalanine or tryptophan, this likely results from a read error. The chain links TRBV14 to TRBJ1-6, with 8 nucleotides matching TRBD1. CDR1 is SGHDN and CDR2 is FVKESK in the germline V gene. The CDR3 loop spans 15 amino acids. CDR3 protein: CVSSRARQGNSPLHL. CDR3 sequence (DNA): TGTGTCAGCAGCCGAGCTCGACAGGGGAATTCACCCCTCCACCTT.

Of note for this clonotype: This sequence may be a read error, since a much larger clone differs from it by one base. This sequence joins TRBV6-5 and TRBJ2-6; a possible D gene is TRBD2 (6 bases). Per the germline V gene, CDR1 is MNHEY and CDR2 is SVGAGI. The CDR3 runs to 19 residues. The CDR3: CAGSYGRPGRKTGANVLTF. CDR3 DNA sequence: TGTGCCGGCAGTTACGGACGGCCGGGGAGGAAAACTGGGGCCAACGTCCTGACTTTC.

About this clonotype: This could be a read error, since a much larger clone is one nucleotide away. Because the CDR3 is missing its conserved closing phenylalanine or tryptophan, this is likely a read error. The DNA is left out, because the CDR3 cannot be placed on it with certainty; the CDR3 is given as TCRdb lists it. The CDR3 region is CASSSTGGGSYS. This chain connects TRBV6-2 or TRBV6-3 to TRBJ2-5; the table calls TRBD2, which could not be checked here. 12 amino acids form the CDR3, both terminal residues included. The V gene's germline CDR1 is MNHEY and CDR2 SVGEGT.

The chain has TRBV10-3 and TRBJ2-3; D tentatively fits TRBD1 or TRBD2 (5 bases each). Germline CDR1 is ENHRY and CDR2 is SYGVKD. Trimming cost V 3 bases and J 2 bases, with 9 bases left between them. The length of the CDR3 is 14 residues. CDR3 loop: CAISDPGPTDTQYF. In DNA, the CDR3 is TGTGCCATCAGTGACCCGGGACCCACAGATACGCAGTATTTT.

This clonotype showed up many times. At one of its ends the junction is not consistent with the germline gene, which may arise from a read error. The chain recombines TRBV11-2 with TRBJ2-7; tentative D call: TRBD2 (6 bases). This CDR3 spans 12 amino acids. Germline assignment: CDR1 SGHAT and CDR2 FQNNGV. In DNA, the CDR3 is TGTGCCAGCAGCTTAGAGGAGGGTCAATCATCCTTC. Translation: CASSLEEGQSSF.

This clonotype occurred once. This rearrangement joins TRBV7-2 to TRBJ1-6, with a weak D call TRBD1 (5 bases). CDR1 is SGHTA, CDR2 FQGNSA, per germline. This CDR3 is built from 16 residues. V lost 6 bases to trimming and J lost 6 bases, with 18 bases between them. In nucleotides, the CDR3 is TGTGCCAGCAGATCGGGGGTAGGGGTCTCTAATTCACCCCTCCACTTT. Translation gives CASRSGVGVSNSPLHF.

The chain is built from TRBV20-1 and TRBJ2-3, with TRBD1 matching 8 bases. CDR3 length equals 14 residues. The J segment lost 0 bases and the V segment lost 7 bases, leaving 6 bases of the junction unmatched. Germline assignment: CDR1 DFQATT and CDR2 SNEGSKA (reference sequence). The CDR3 protein is CSVSRGQSTDTQYF. The CDR3 nucleotides read TGCAGTGTCAGCAGGGGGCAGAGCACAGATACGCAGTATTTT.

This clonotype turned up a few times. The germline gene is not matched at one end of the junction; a read error may be the cause. This chain connects TRBV9 to TRBJ1-5; possibly TRBD1 for D (5 bases). Germline V gives CDR1 SGDLS, CDR2 YYNGEE. This CDR3 comprises 13 residues. CDR3 sequence: CASSPGVGQPQHF. The CDR3, as DNA: TGCGCCAGCAGCCCGGGGGTAGGTCAGCCCCAGCATTTT.

Worth noting for this clonotype: Relative to the germline gene, one junction end is altered; a read error may explain this. The V and J genes are TRBV19 and TRBJ2-5; 7 bases line up with TRBD1. Germline CDR1 is LNHDA and CDR2 is SQIVND (reference sequence). CDR3 length: 16 residues. The DNA for the CDR3 is TGTGCCAGCAGTAGGTCAGGGGGAAGTAGCAATCAGCCCCAGTACTTC. As protein: CASSRSGGSSNQPQYF.

Concerning this clonotype: This could be a read error, since a much larger clone is one nucleotide away. The chain has TRBV28 and TRBJ1-5, with TRBD1 as a possible D gene (5 bases). Looked up from germline, CDR1 is MDHEN and CDR2 is SYDVKM. This CDR3 is built from 14 residues. CDR3 nucleotides: TGTACCAGCAACTTGCGAGAGGGGAGAGAGGGCAATCATTTT. Translated: CTSNLREGREGNHF. Combining the CDR3 with reference TRBV28 and TRBJ1-5 gives the whole variable domain DVKVTQSSRYLVKRTGEKVFLECVQDMDHENMFWYRQDPGLGLRLIYFSYDVKMKEKGDIPEGYSVSREKKERFSLILESASTNQTSMYLCTSNLREGREGNHFGDGTRLSIL.

With respect to this clonotype: Because it lacks the conserved phenylalanine or tryptophan at the end, this CDR3 is likely a read error. Because the CDR3's place on the DNA is in doubt, the DNA is left out and the CDR3 is given as listed by TCRdb. The chain has TRBV11-2 and TRBJ1-4. Germline loops: CDR1 SGHAT, CDR2 FQNNGV. The CDR3 numbers 8 amino acids, ends counted. The CDR3: CASGAGLA.

On this clonotype: The conserved closing phenylalanine or tryptophan is absent in this CDR3, likely reflecting a read error. CDR3 sequence: CASSMVRGRIEKLFS. CDR3 nucleotides: TGTGCCAGTAGTATGGTCAGGGGGCGAATTGAAAAACTGTTTTCT. The chain links TRBV19 to TRBJ1-4; 8 nucleotides match TRBD1. With V trimmed by 3 bases and J by 7 bases, 7 bases remained unmatched. The CDR3 contains 15 residues. Germline V gene lookup returns CDR1 LNHDA and CDR2 SQIVND (reference sequence).

The V gene is TRBV5-6, the J gene TRBJ1-4, with TRBD1 matching over 8 bases. Germline V lookup: CDR1 SGHDT, CDR2 YYEEEE. Trimming took 5 bases from V and 14 from J; bases not matched to a gene: 5. This CDR3 is built from 11 residues. The DNA for the CDR3 is TGTGCCAGCAGAACGGGACAGGCTCTGTTTTTT. It yields the protein CASRTGQALFF.

The chain couples TRBV7-9 to TRBJ2-2, with D possibly called TRBD1 or TRBD2 (5 bases each). Trimming removed 8 bases at V and 8 bases at J, with 18 bases between. Germline loops: CDR1 SEHNR, CDR2 FQNEAQ (reference sequence). This CDR3 is built from 14 residues. CDR3 protein: CASERGVVKGELFF. The CDR3 DNA sequence: TGTGCCAGCGAACGAGGGGTCGTCAAGGGGGAGCTGTTTTTT.

Turning to this clonotype: A much larger clone differs by one base, so this may be a read error. The rearrangement uses TRBV6-2 or TRBV6-3 and TRBJ2-4, with D perhaps matching TRBD2 (5 bases). Germline loops: CDR1 MNHEY, CDR2 SVGEGT. The CDR3 is made up of 12 amino acids. DNA of the CDR3: TGTGCCGGCAGTTGGACTGAAAACATTCAGTACTTC. Amino acids: CAGSWTENIQYF.

The rearrangement links TRBV19 to TRBJ1-2; no definite D call. The CDR3 totals 13 residues. The V gene lost 10 bases and the J gene lost 2 bases, with 14 bases spanning the gap. Germline CDR1 LNHDA, CDR2 SQIVND (reference sequence). This chain's CDR3 is CATRTVENYGYTF. The CDR3 bases are TGTGCCACACGGACGGTTGAGAACTATGGCTACACCTTC.

The rearrangement joins TRBV7-9 to TRBJ2-7, with 11 bases that match TRBD1. Trimming at V came to 5 bases and at J to 9 bases, leaving 3 bases not matched to a gene. This CDR3 spans 12 amino acids. Germline V gives CDR1 SEHNR, CDR2 FQNEAQ (reference sequence). The CDR3 region is CASSGQGALQYF. CDR3 DNA sequence: TGTGCCAGCAGCGGACAGGGGGCACTGCAGTACTTC.

This chain connects TRBV9 to TRBJ2-5; D possibly corresponds to TRBD2 (7 bases). CDR3 length: 15 residues. Germline CDR1 is SGDLS and CDR2 is YYNGEE. Trimming cost V 2 bases and J 4 bases, with 15 bases left between them. The CDR3 loop is CASSVEGGPGETQYF. Here the CDR3 DNA reads TGTGCCAGCAGCGTGGAGGGGGGGCCAGGAGAGACCCAGTACTTC.

This sequence joins TRBV2 and TRBJ1-1, with 7 bases lining up with TRBD1. V trimming: 6 bases; J trimming: 3 bases; junction bases outside the gene matches: 19. The CDR3 sequence is 18 residues long. Germline assignment: CDR1 SNHLY and CDR2 FYNNEI. CDR3 DNA: TGTGCCAGCAGCAAACAGGGGACTAATGAAAAGGGGGACACTGAAGCTTTCTTT. It yields the protein CASSKQGTNEKGDTEAFF.

This sequence joins TRBV2 and TRBJ2-7; D is uncertain. CDR1 is SNHLY and CDR2 is FYNNEI in the germline V gene. V lost 0 bases to trimming and J lost 2 bases, with 5 bases between them. The length of the CDR3 is 13 residues. This CDR3 is CASSEARAYEQYF. In DNA, the CDR3 is TGTGCCAGCAGTGAAGCACGAGCCTACGAGCAGTACTTC.

This clonotype was counted only a few times. The gene calls are TRBV4-1 and TRBJ1-5, with TRBD1 identical over 8 bases. The J segment lost 1 base and the V segment lost 3 bases, leaving 5 bases of the junction unmatched. Germline V CDR1 and CDR2: MGHRA, YSYEKL. The CDR3 spans 16 residues. The CDR3 DNA follows: TGCGCCAGCAGCCAGGCCGGGACAGGAAGCAATCAGCCCCAGCATTTT. Translation: CASSQAGTGSNQPQHF.